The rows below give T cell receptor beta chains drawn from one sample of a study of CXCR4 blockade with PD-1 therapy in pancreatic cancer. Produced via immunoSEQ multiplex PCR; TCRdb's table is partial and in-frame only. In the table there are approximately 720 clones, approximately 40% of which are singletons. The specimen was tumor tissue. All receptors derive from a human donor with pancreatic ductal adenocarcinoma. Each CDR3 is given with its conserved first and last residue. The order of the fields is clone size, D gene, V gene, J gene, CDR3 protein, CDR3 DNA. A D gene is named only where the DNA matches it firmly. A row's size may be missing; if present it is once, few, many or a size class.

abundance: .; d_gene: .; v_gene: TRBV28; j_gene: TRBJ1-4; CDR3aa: CASLDRLNEKLFF; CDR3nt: TGTGCCAGCCTCGACCGGTTAAATGAAAAACTGTTTTTT
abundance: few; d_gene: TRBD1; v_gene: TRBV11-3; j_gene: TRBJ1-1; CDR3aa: CASSSGQGMNTEAFF; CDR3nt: TGTGCCAGCAGCTCGGGACAGGGGATGAACACTGAAGCTTTCTTT
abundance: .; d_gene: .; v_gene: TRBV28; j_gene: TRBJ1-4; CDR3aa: CATTTEANEKLFF; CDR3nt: TGTGCCACGACGACAGAAGCCAATGAAAAACTGTTTTTT
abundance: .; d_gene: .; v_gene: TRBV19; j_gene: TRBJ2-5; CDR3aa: CASSEPALQETQYF; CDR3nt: TGTGCCAGTAGTGAGCCGGCATTACAAGAGACCCAGTACTTC
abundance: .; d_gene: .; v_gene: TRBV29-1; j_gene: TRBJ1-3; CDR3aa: CSVGEDGNSGNTIYF; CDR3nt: TGCAGCGTTGGAGAGGACGGGAACTCTGGAAACACCATATATTTT
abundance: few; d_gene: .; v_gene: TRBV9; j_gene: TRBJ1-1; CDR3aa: CASSVIVLNTEAFF; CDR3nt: TGTGCCAGCAGCGTGATAGTGCTGAACACTGAAGCTTTCTTT
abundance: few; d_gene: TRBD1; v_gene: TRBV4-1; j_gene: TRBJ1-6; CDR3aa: CASSLRDRDNSPLHF; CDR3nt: TGCGCCAGCAGCCTCCGGGACAGGGATAATTCACCCCTCCACTTT
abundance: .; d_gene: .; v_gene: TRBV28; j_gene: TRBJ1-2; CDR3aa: CASSLVRGLGYTF; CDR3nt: TGTGCCAGCAGTTTGGTCAGGGGCCTAGGCTACACCTTC
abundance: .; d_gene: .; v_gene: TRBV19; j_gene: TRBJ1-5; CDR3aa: CASSMMGNQPQHF; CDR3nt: TGTGCCAGTAGTATGATGGGCAATCAGCCCCAGCATTTT
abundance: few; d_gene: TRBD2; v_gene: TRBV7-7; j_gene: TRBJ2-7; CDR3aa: CASSPGSSGTYEQYF; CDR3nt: TGTGCCAGCAGCCCCGGAAGTAGCGGGACCTACGAGCAGTACTTC
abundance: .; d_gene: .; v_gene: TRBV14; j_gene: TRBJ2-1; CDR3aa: CASSQAWLYNEQFF; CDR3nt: TGTGCCAGCAGCCAAGCGTGGCTTTACAATGAGCAGTTCTTC
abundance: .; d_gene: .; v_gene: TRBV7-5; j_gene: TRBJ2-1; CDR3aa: CASSLLLTNYNEQFF; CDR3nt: TGTGCCAGCAGCTTATTATTGACAAACTACAATGAGCAGTTCTTC
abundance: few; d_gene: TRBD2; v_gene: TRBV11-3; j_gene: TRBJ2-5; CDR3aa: CASSLKLAEQETQYF; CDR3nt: TGTGCCAGCAGCTTGAAACTAGCGGAACAAGAGACCCAGTACTTC
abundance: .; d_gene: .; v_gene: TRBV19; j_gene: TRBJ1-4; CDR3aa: CASSGAEGALNEKLFF; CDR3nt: TGTGCCAGTAGCGGCGCGGAAGGGGCCCTTAATGAAAAACTGTTTTTT
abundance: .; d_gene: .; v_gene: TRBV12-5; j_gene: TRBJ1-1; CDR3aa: CASGTTEEAFF; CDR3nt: TGTGCCAGCGGAACGACAGAAGAAGCTTTCTTT
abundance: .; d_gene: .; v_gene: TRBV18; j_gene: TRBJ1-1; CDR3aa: CASSPLEGLEAFF; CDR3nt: TGTGCCAGCTCACCACTCGAGGGGTTGGAAGCTTTCTTT
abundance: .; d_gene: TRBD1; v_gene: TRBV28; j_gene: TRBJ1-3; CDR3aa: CASWDRGNTIYF; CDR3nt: TGTGCCAGCTGGGACAGGGGAAACACCATATATTTT
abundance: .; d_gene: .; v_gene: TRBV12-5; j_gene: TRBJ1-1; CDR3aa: CASGLERGTEAFF; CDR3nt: TGTGCTAGTGGTTTGGAGAGGGGCACTGAAGCTTTCTTT
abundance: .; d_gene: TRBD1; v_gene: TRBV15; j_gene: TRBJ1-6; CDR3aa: CAIRTGGLNSPLHF; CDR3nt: TGTGCCATAAGGACAGGGGGTCTGAATTCACCCCTCCACTTT
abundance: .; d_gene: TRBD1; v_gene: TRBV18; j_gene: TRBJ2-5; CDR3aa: CASTGVSQETQYF; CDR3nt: TGTGCCAGTACAGGGGTATCCCAAGAGACCCAGTACTTC
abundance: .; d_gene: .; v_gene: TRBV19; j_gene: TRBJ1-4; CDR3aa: CASSDYRSATNEKLFF; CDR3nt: TGTGCCAGTAGTGACTACAGGAGTGCAACTAATGAAAAACTGTTTTTT
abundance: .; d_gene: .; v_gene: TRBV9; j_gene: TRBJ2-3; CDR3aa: CASSPGLRGRMRTDTQYF; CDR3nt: TGTGCCAGCAGCCCTGGACTAAGGGGGCGTATGAGAACAGATACGCAGTATTTT
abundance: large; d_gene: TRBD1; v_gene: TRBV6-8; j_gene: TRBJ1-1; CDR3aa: CASSRQGTDTEAFF; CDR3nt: TGTGCCAGCAGTCGACAGGGGACGGACACTGAAGCTTTCTTT
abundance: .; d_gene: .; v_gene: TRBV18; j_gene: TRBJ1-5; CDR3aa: CASSPRGPGLSGQPQHF; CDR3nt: TGTGCCAGCTCACCCCGGGGTCCAGGGTTGTCGGGTCAGCCCCAGCATTTT
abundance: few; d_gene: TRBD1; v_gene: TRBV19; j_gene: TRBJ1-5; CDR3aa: CASSPYRDRRTNQPQHF; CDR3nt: TGTGCCAGTAGTCCCTACCGGGACAGGAGGACCAATCAGCCCCAGCATTTT
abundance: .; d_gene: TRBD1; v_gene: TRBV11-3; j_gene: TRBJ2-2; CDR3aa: CASSHGFGQGLTGELFF; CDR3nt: TGTGCCAGCAGCCATGGTTTTGGACAGGGGCTGACCGGGGAGCTGTTTTTT
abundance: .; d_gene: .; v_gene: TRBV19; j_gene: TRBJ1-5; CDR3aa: CASSIQGGSQPQHF; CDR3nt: TGTGCCAGTAGTATTCAGGGAGGCAGCCAGCCCCAGCATTTT
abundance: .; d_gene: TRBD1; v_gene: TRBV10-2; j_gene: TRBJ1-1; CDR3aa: CASRMTGSSEAFF; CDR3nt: TGCGCCAGCAGGATGACAGGGAGCTCTGAAGCTTTCTTT
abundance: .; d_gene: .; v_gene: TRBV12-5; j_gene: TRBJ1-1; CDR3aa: CASGLGLDTEAFF; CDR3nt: TGTGCTAGTGGTTTGGGCCTAGACACTGAAGCTTTCTTT
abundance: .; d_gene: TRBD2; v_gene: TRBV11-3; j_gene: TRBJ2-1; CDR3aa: CASTWTSGSFNEQFF; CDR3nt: TGTGCCAGCACCTGGACTAGCGGGAGCTTCAATGAGCAGTTCTTC
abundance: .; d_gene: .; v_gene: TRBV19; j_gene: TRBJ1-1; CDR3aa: CASSGTGLGPEAFF; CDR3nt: TGTGCCAGTAGTGGAACAGGGTTGGGCCCTGAAGCTTTCTTT
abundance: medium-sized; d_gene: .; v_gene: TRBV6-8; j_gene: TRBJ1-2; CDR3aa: CASSLQGHDGYGYTF; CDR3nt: TGTGCCAGCAGTTTACAGGGCCACGATGGATATGGCTACACCTTC
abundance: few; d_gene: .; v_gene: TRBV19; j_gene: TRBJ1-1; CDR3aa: CASRFGTEAFF; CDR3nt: TGTGCCAGTAGGTTCGGCACTGAAGCTTTCTTT
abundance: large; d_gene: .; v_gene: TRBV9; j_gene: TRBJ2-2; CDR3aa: CASNEGRVLPGELFF; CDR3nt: TGTGCCTCCAATGAGGGCAGGGTTTTGCCCGGGGAGCTGTTTTTT
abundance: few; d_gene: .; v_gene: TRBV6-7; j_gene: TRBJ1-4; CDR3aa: CASSGNRGDEKLFF; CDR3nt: TGTGCCAGCAGTGGGAATCGTGGGGATGAAAAACTGTTTTTT
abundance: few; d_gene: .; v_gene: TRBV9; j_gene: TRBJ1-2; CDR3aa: CASTFPGGEPSGYTF; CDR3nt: TGTGCCAGCACCTTCCCCGGGGGCGAACCCTCTGGCTACACCTTC
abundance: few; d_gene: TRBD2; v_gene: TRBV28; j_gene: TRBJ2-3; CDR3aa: CASSFYRTSRTDTQYF; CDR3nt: TGTGCCAGCAGTTTTTACCGGACTAGCCGCACAGATACGCAGTATTTT
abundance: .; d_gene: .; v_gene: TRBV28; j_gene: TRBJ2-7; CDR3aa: CASRKTGALYEQYF; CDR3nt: TGTGCCAGCCGCAAGACAGGAGCTCTCTACGAGCAGTACTTC
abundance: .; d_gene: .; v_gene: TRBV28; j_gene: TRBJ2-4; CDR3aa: CASSLLGIENIQYF; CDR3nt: TGTGCCAGCAGTTTATTGGGTATAGAAAACATTCAGTACTTC
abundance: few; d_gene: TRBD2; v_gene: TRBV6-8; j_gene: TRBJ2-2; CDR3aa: CASSGLAGEAGELFF; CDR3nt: TGTGCCAGCAGCGGACTAGCGGGAGAGGCCGGGGAGCTGTTTTTT
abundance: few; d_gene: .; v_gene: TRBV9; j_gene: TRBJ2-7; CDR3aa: CASSGRAGYEQYF; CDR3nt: TGTGCCAGCAGTGGTAGAGCGGGTTACGAGCAGTACTTC
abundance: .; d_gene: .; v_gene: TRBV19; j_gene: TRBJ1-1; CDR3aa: CASSPQPRGTEAFF; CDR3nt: TGTGCCAGTAGTCCTCAGCCCAGGGGCACTGAAGCTTTCTTT
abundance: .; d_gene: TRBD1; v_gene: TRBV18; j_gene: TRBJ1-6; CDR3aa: CASSVQGAVRNSPLHF; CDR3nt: TGTGCCAGCTCAGTACAGGGGGCTGTTCGTAATTCACCCCTCCACTTT
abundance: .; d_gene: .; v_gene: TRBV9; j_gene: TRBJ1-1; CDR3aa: CASSELGPAYTEAFF; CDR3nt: TGTGCCAGCAGTGAACTCGGGCCGGCATACACTGAAGCTTTCTTT
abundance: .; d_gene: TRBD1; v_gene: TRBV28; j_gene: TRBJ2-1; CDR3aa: CASSLVTGVEQFF; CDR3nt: TGTGCCAGCAGTTTAGTAACAGGGGTAGAGCAGTTCTTC
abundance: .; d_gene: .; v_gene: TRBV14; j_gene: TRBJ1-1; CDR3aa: CASSQDQRVLAEAFF; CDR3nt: TGTGCCAGCAGCCAAGATCAAAGGGTTTTGGCTGAAGCTTTCTTT
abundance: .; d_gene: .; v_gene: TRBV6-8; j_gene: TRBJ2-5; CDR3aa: CASSYGARGGKTQYF; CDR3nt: TGTGCCAGCAGTTACGGCGCCAGGGGGGGAAAGACCCAGTACTTC
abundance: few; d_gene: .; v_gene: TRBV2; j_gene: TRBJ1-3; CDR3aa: CASRAANFGNTIYF; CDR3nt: TGTGCCAGCAGGGCAGCTAACTTTGGAAACACCATATATTTT
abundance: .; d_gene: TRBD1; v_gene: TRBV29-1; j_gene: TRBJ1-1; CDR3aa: CSAAGQSVEAFF; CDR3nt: TGCAGCGCGGCGGGACAGTCGGTTGAAGCTTTCTTT
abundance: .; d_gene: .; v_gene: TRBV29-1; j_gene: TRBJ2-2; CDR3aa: CSVEVIPGLKTGELFF; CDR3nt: TGCAGCGTTGAGGTAATCCCGGGACTTAAAACCGGGGAGCTGTTTTTT
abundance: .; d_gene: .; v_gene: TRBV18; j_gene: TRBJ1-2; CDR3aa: CASSHRDTLYGYTF; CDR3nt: TGTGCCAGCTCACACCGGGACACCCTCTATGGCTACACCTTC
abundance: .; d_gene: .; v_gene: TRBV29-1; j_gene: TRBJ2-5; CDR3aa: CSATGIRQTQYF; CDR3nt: TGCAGCGCCACAGGGATTCGACAGACCCAGTACTTC
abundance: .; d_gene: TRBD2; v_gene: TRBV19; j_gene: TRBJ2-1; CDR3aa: CASRRQGTSGPYNEQFF; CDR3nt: TGTGCCAGTAGACGCCAAGGGACTAGCGGACCCTACAATGAGCAGTTCTTC
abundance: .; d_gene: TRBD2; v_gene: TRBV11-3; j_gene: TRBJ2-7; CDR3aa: CASSASGRFSYEQYF; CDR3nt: TGTGCCAGCAGCGCAAGCGGGAGGTTCTCCTACGAGCAGTACTTC
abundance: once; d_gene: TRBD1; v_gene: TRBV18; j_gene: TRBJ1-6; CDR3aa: CASSLSGTVNSPLHF; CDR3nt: TGTGCCAGCTCACTCTCCGGGACAGTTAATTCACCCCTCCACTTT